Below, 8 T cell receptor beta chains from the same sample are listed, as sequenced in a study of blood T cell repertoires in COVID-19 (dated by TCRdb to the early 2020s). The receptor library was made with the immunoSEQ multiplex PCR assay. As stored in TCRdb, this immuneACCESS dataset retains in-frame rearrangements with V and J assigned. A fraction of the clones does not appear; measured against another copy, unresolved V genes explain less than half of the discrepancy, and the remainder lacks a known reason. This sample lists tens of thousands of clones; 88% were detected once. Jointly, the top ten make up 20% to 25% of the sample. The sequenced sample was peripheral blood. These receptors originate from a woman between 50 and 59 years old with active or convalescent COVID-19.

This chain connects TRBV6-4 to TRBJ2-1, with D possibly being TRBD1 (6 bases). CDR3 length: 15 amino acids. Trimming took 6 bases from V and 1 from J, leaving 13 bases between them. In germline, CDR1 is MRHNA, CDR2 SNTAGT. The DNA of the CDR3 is TGTGCCAGCAGGGCGGACAGCAAATCCTACAATGAGCAGTTCTTC. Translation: CASRADSKSYNEQFF.

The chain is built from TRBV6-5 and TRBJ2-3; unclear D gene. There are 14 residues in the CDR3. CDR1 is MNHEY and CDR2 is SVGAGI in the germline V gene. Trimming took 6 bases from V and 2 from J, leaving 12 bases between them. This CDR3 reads CASSQRDTTDTQYF. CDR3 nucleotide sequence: TGTGCCAGCAGCCAGAGAGACACCACAGATACGCAGTATTTT.

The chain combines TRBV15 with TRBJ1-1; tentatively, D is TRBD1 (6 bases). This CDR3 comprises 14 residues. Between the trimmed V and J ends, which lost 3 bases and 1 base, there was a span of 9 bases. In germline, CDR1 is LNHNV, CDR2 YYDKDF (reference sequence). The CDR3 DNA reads TGTGCCACCAGCAGGGACAGAAAGAACACTGAAGCTTTCTTT. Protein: CATSRDRKNTEAFF.

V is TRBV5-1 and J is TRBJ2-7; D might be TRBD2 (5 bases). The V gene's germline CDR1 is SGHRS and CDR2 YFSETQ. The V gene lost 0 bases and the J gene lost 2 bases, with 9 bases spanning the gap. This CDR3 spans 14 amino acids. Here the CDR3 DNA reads TGCGCCAGCAGCTTGGGACCGGGGACCTACGAGCAGTACTTC. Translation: CASSLGPGTYEQYF. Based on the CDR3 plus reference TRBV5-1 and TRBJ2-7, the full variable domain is KAGVTQTPRYLIKTRGQQVTLSCSPISGHRSVSWYQQTPGQGLQFLFEYFSETQRNKGNFPGRFSGRQFSNSRSEMNVSTLELGDSALYLCASSLGPGTYEQYFGPGTRLTVT.

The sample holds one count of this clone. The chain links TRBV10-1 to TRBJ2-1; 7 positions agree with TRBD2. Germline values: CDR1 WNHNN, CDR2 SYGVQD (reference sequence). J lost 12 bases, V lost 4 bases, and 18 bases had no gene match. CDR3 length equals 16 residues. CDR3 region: CASSAWEGLDNEGQFF. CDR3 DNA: TGCGCCAGCAGTGCTTGGGAAGGACTAGATAATGAAGGGCAGTTCTTC.

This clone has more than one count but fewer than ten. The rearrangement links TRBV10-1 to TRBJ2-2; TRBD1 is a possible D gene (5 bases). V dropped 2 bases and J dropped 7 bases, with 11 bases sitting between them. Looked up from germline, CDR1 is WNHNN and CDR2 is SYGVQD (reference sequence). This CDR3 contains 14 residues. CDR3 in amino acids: CASSEVRVSGELFF. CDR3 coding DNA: TGCGCCAGCAGTGAGGTCAGGGTGAGCGGGGAGCTGTTTTTT.

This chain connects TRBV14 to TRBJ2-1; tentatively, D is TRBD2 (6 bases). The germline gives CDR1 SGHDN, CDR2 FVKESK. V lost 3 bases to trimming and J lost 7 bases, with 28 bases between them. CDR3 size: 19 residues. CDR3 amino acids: CASSQTEKLGDRGWNEQFF. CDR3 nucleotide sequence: TGTGCCAGCAGCCAGACGGAGAAGCTTGGAGACCGGGGGTGGAATGAGCAGTTCTTC.

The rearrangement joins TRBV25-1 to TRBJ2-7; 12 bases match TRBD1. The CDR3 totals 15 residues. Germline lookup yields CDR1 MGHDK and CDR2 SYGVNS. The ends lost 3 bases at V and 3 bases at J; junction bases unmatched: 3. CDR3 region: CASSDGTGGFYEQYF. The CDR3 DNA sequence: TGTGCCAGCAGTGACGGGACAGGGGGCTTCTACGAGCAGTACTTC.